What follows is one TCR beta chain and its context. Antigen unknown. The germline CDR1 and CDR2 sequences are SGHNT and YENEEA. The CDR3 spans 13 residues. The germline V and J ends were trimmed by 5 bases and 10 bases, with 12 bases remaining between them. This entry is derived from a study of early T cells in non-severe SARS-CoV-2 infection. Study at large: Sequencing was performed on bulk RNA from unsorted whole blood, leaving chains unpaired.

Individual cDNA molecules each received unique molecular identifiers attached to them. TCRdb re-analysed the 5' RACE reads in MiXCR, keeping a single row per CDR3 protein. This table holds 95,000 to 120,000 distinct CDR3 sequences, roughly an eighth found once. Study conclusions and caveats: Matching with VDJdb favored anti-spike CD8 responses (missing private and CD4 specificities).

The clonotype comes from an adult who was a healthcare worker with PCR-confirmed SARS-CoV-2 infection or an uninfected control (not recorded which). The sample was whole blood. V is TRBV11-3 and J is TRBJ1-6; D not certain. As DNA, the CDR3 is TGTGCCAGCAGCATGTATGGGGAGTCACCCCTCCACTTT. Protein sequence: CASSMYGESPLHF.